Each of the 8 T cell receptor beta chains below was sequenced from the same sample in a study of blood T cell repertoires in COVID-19. The repertoire was sequenced with immunoSEQ multiplex PCR; TCRdb's copy has only in-frame clones and lacks some. The data hold approximately 170,000 clones, with about 88% observed a single time. Sequencing input: peripheral blood. These TCRs come from a man between 60 and 70 years old with acute or convalescent COVID-19.

The V call is TRBV7-9, the J call TRBJ1-5, with TRBD1 matching over 9 bases. The J segment lost 2 bases and the V segment lost 5 bases, leaving 7 bases of the junction unmatched. Germline-derived CDR1 and CDR2 are SEHNR and FQNEAQ (reference sequence). This CDR3 is built from 16 residues. The CDR3 sequence: CASSAKTGGGNQPQHF. The CDR3 DNA reads as TGTGCCAGCAGCGCGAAGACAGGGGGTGGCAATCAGCCCCAGCATTTT.

This chain links TRBV6-5 with TRBJ1-1, with D perhaps TRBD1 (5 bases). The CDR3 length is 13 residues. Germline CDR1 and CDR2: MNHEY and SVGAGI. Deletions cut 2 bases from V and 5 bases from J, with 9 bases between. The CDR3 bases are TGTGCCAGCAGTTACGGGGCGAGGACTGAAGCTTTCTTT. Translated: CASSYGARTEAFF.

The chain is built from TRBV4-3 and TRBJ1-5; D is possibly TRBD1 (5 bases). V was trimmed by 1 base and J by 11 bases, leaving 15 bases between them. In germline, CDR1 is LGHNA, CDR2 YSLEER. This CDR3 region has 14 residues. DNA of the CDR3: TGCGCCAGCAGCCAAGGTCTAACAGGCGAAGCCCAGCATTTT. Residues: CASSQGLTGEAQHF.

This sequence joins TRBV7-9 and TRBJ2-1, with 7 bases fitting TRBD2. Germline V lookup: CDR1 SEHNR, CDR2 FQNEAQ (reference sequence). V lost 1 base and J lost 7; bases outside the gene matches: 10. The CDR3 extends over 16 amino acids. CDR3 bases: TGTGCCAGCAGCTTAGAAGAGATAGCGGGTGGGAATGAGCAGTTCTTC. Amino acids: CASSLEEIAGGNEQFF.

The chain uses TRBV18 and TRBJ2-2, with D unclear. Germline V gene data show CDR1 as KGHSH and CDR2 as LQKENI. The CDR3 loop spans 15 amino acids. The V end was cut by 0 bases, the J end by 2 bases, with 7 bases between. CDR3 loop: CASSPPFPNTGELFF. The CDR3 DNA sequence: TGTGCCAGCTCACCACCGTTTCCAAACACCGGGGAGCTGTTTTTT.

This clone has just one count. The rearrangement uses TRBV18 and TRBJ1-2, with 7 bases fitting TRBD1. The germline CDR1 and CDR2 sequences are KGHSH and LQKENI. CDR3 length equals 14 residues. The V and J ends lost 2 bases and 4 bases, in that order; junction bases with no gene match: 4. The CDR3 sequence is CASSPGTEFYGYTF. The DNA for the CDR3 is TGTGCCAGCTCACCAGGGACAGAATTCTATGGCTACACCTTC.

The chain uses TRBV5-1 and TRBJ1-3, with 11 bases fitting TRBD1. CDR1 is SGHRS, CDR2 YFSETQ, per germline. V shed 7 bases, J shed 4 bases, and the junction held 10 bases outside the gene matches. This CDR3 region has 16 residues. The CDR3, as DNA: TGCGCCAGCGCCCGGACAGGGGGCGGCTCAGGAAACACCATATATTTT. Protein product: CASARTGGGSGNTIYF.

Concerning this clone itself: Its ends do not fully match the called genes, so a read error is possible. V is TRBV4-3 and J is TRBJ2-1; 15 bases are a match to TRBD2. The CDR3 has 16 residues. Germline CDR1 LGHNA, CDR2 YSLEER. CDR3 region: CASSQQPGLAGGSLVF. The CDR3, as DNA: TGCGCCAGCAGCCAACAACCGGGACTAGCGGGAGGTAGTTTGGTCTTC.